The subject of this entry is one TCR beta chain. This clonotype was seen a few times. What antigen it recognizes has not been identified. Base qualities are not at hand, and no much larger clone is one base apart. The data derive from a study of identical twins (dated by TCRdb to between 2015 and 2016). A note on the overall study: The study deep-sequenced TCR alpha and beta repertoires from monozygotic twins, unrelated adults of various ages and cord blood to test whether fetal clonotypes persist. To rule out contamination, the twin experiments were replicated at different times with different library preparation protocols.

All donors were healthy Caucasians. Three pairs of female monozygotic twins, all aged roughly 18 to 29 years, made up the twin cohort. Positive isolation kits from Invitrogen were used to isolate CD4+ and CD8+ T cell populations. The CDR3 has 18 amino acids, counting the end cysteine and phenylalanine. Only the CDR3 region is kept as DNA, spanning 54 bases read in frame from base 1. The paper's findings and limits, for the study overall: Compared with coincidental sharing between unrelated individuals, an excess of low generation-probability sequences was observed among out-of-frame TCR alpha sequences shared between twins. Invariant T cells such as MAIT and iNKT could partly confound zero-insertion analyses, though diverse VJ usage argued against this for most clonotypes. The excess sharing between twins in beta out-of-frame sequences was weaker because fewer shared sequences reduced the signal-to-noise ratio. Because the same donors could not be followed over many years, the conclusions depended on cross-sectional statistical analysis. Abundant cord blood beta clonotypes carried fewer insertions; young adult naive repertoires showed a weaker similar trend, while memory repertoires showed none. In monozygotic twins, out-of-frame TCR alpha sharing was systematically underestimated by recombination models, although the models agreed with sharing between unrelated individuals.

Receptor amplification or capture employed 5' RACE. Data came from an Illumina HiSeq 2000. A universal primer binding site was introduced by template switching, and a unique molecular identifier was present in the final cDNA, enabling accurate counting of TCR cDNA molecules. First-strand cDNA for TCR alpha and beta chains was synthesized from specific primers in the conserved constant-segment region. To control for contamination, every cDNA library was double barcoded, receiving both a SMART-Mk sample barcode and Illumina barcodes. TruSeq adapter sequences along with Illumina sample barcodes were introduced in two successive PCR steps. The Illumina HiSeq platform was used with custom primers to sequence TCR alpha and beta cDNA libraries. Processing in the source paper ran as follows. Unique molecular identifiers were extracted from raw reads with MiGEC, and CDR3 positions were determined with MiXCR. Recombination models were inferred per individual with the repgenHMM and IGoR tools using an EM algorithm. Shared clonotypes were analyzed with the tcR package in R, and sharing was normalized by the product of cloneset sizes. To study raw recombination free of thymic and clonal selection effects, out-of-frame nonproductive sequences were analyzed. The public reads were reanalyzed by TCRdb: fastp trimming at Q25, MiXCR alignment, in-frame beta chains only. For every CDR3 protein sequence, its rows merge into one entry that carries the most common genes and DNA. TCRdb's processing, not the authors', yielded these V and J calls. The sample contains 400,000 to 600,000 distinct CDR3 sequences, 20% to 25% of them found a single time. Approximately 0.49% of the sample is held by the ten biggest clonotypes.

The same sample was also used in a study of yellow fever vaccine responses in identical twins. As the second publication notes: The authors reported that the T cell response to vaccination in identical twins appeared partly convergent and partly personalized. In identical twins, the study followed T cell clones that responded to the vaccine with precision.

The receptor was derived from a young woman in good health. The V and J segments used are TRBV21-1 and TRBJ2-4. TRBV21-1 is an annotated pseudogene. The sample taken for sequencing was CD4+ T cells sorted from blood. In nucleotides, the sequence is TGTGCCAGCAGCAAACCCACCTCTTCTACCATCGGAGTCAACATTCAGTACTTC. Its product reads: CASSKPTSSTIGVNIQYF.